The 18 T cell receptor beta chains reported below all come from one sample, sequenced in a study of cytomegalovirus exposure and HLA in healthy donors. This table comes from immunoSEQ multiplex PCR, and its TCRdb copy is limited to in-frame clones, with some not included. Altogether tens of thousands of clones are present, roughly 84% being singletons, with the ten largest covering over 10%. The specimen sequenced was PBMCs. These receptors originate from a woman aged 18 to 35 in good health and CMV-seropositive.

The sample holds many counts of this clone. The rearrangement uses TRBV6-5 and TRBJ1-2; possible D gene TRBD1, 6 bases. Trimming removed 2 bases from V and 3 bases from J, with 13 bases in between. From germline, CDR1 is MNHEY and CDR2 SVGAGI. There are 15 residues in the CDR3. CDR3 DNA sequence: TGTGCCAGCAGTTACGGGGGGGGCGGTGACTATGGCTACACCTTC. This sequence encodes CASSYGGGGDYGYTF.

The chain links TRBV7-9 to TRBJ2-1; tentative D call: TRBD2 (6 bases). The CDR3 loop spans 16 amino acids. V was clipped by 5 bases and J by 1 base, with 15 bases between them. Germline lookup yields CDR1 SEHNR and CDR2 FQNEAQ (reference sequence). CDR3 in amino acids: CASSPGGVVSYNEQFF. The CDR3 region has the DNA TGTGCCAGCAGCCCCGGAGGGGTCGTATCCTACAATGAGCAGTTCTTC.

This chain joins TRBV19 and TRBJ2-1; possibly TRBD2 for D (5 bases). Germline V CDR1 and CDR2: LNHDA, SQIVND (reference sequence). The CDR3 has 16 residues. Trimming pared 3 bases from V and 4 bases from J, leaving 16 bases between. Written as DNA, the CDR3 is TGTGCCAGTAGTATTTTTGACTACCGTGAATACAATGAGCAGTTCTTC. Its translation is CASSIFDYREYNEQFF.

The chain has TRBV19 and TRBJ2-3, with 12 bases that match TRBD2. The trim removed 4 bases at V and 4 bases at J, leaving 3 bases unmatched. Germline V gene sequence: CDR1 LNHDA, CDR2 SQIVND (reference sequence). The CDR3 is made up of 15 amino acids. The CDR3 coding sequence is TGTGCCAGTAGTAGGACTAGCGGGGAGGCAGATACGCAGTATTTT. It specifies CASSRTSGEADTQYF.

The chain carries TRBV6-5 and TRBJ1-1, with TRBD1 as a possible D gene (6 bases). The V end lost 1 base, the J end lost 0 bases, and 9 bases lay between the germline ends. Germline lookup yields CDR1 MNHEY and CDR2 SVGAGI. The CDR3 sequence is 15 residues long. CDR3 protein: CASSYWTELNTEAFF. The CDR3 DNA sequence: TGTGCCAGCAGTTACTGGACAGAATTGAACACTGAAGCTTTCTTT.

This chain connects TRBV28 to TRBJ1-3, with 7 bases fitting TRBD1. This CDR3 comprises 16 residues. Germline V gives CDR1 MDHEN, CDR2 SYDVKM. V was pared by 7 bases and J by 2 bases, with 11 bases of the junction left unmatched. Here the CDR3 DNA reads TGTGCCAGCATTCCCGCGGAGGGGGCAGCTGGAAACACCATATATTTT. The encoded protein is CASIPAEGAAGNTIYF.

The gene calls are TRBV13 and TRBJ2-3, with 16 bases matching TRBD2. The V gene's germline CDR1 is PRHDT and CDR2 FYEKMQ (reference sequence). This CDR3 contains 21 residues. Losses at the gene ends were 4 bases for V and 8 bases for J; bases not matched to a gene: 21. The CDR3 is CASSSYSGTSGGAHYQSTQYF. CDR3 DNA sequence: TGTGCCAGCAGCTCCTACTCCGGGACTAGCGGGGGGGCCCACTACCAATCTACGCAGTATTTT.

The CDR3 loop reads CSAEEQETQYF. CDR3 DNA sequence: TGCAGTGCGGAGGAACAAGAGACCCAGTACTTC. The chain has TRBV20-1 and TRBJ2-5, with D tentatively TRBD2 (5 bases). CDR1 and CDR2 from the germline V gene are DFQATT and SNEGSKA (reference sequence). Trimming cost V 6 bases and J 2 bases, with 7 bases left between them. The CDR3 contains 11 residues.

The chain joins TRBV4-3 to TRBJ1-3; no definite D call. The length of the CDR3 is 15 residues. Germline V gene lookup returns CDR1 LGHNA and CDR2 YSLEER. V gave up 1 base and J gave up 1 base, with 8 bases separating them. CDR3 sequence reads: CASSQVRESGNTIYF. CDR3 DNA: TGCGCCAGCAGCCAAGTGCGCGAGTCTGGAAACACCATATATTTT.

This clone showed up just once. The gene calls are TRBV6-1 and TRBJ2-5, with unresolved D. V was trimmed by 7 bases and J by 3 bases, leaving 18 bases between them. CDR3 length: 15 amino acids. Germline V lookup: CDR1 MNHNS, CDR2 SASEGT. The DNA for the CDR3 is TGTGCCAGCACCTTATCCCCCAGAGAGGAAGAGACCCAGTACTTC. Encoded protein: CASTLSPREEETQYF.

This clone was seen a single time. The rearrangement links TRBV19 to TRBJ2-1; TRBD2 matches 7 bases. V lost 2 bases to trimming and J lost 2 bases; unmatched junction nucleotides: 3. There are 15 residues in the CDR3. Germline V gives CDR1 LNHDA, CDR2 SQIVND (reference sequence). CDR3 sequence reads: CASSISGGPYNEQFF. CDR3 sequence (DNA): TGTGCCAGTAGTATATCGGGAGGACCCTACAATGAGCAGTTCTTC.

This chain uses TRBV29-1 with TRBJ1-6; 7 bases fit TRBD1. The CDR3 contains 16 residues. The germline CDR1 and CDR2 sequences are SQVTM and ANQGSEA. The J segment lost 0 bases and the V segment lost 7 bases, leaving 9 bases of the junction unmatched. The CDR3 here is CSGRDRESSYNSPLHF. The CDR3 DNA follows: TGCAGCGGAAGAGACAGGGAGAGCTCCTATAATTCACCCCTCCACTTT.

V is TRBV5-4 and J is TRBJ1-1; D gene ambiguous. With 10 bases removed from V and 1 base from J, the gap between germline ends came to 8 bases. The CDR3 length is 11 residues. Germline loops: CDR1 SGHNT, CDR2 YYREEE (reference sequence). The CDR3 DNA reads as TGTGCCGGCCGGGGGAACACTGAAGCTTTCTTT. This translates into CAGRGNTEAFF. Using reference TRBV5-4 and TRBJ1-1 for the parts outside the CDR3, the full variable domain is ETGVTQSPTHLIKTRGQQVTLRCSSQSGHNTVSWYQQALGQGPQFIFQYYREEENGRGNFPPRFSGLQFPNYSSELNVNALELDDSALYLCAGRGNTEAFFGQGTRLTVV.

This clone was detected only a few times. The V call is TRBV6-5, the J call TRBJ1-2, with D uncertain. Trimming cost V 5 bases and J 8 bases, with 15 bases left between them. The CDR3 runs 13 residues. CDR1 is MNHEY and CDR2 is SVGAGI in the germline V gene. The CDR3 loop is CASSTYTRRGYTF. DNA for the CDR3: TGTGCCAGCAGTACTTATACGAGGAGGGGCTACACCTTC.

This clone has more than one count but fewer than ten. The chain is built from TRBV7-3 and TRBJ1-2, with a possible D match to TRBD1 (6 bases). Trimming cost V 5 bases and J 4 bases, with 17 bases left between them. This CDR3 is 15 amino acids long. CDR1 and CDR2 (germline): SGHTA, FQGTGA. This CDR3 is CASSAFPGTSYGYTF. The CDR3 DNA is TGTGCCAGCAGCGCGTTCCCCGGGACATCCTATGGCTACACCTTC.

J is TRBJ2-3 and V is TRBV7-6; D is undetermined. There are 14 residues in the CDR3. The V and J ends lost 1 base and 0 bases respectively, with 5 bases between them. Germline V gives CDR1 SGHVS, CDR2 FNYEAQ. CDR3 in amino acids: CASSLGQSTDTQYF. CDR3 sequence (DNA): TGTGCCAGCAGCTTAGGCCAGAGCACAGATACGCAGTATTTT.

The chain recombines TRBV28 with TRBJ1-6; 7 bases align to TRBD1. Germline V gives CDR1 MDHEN, CDR2 SYDVKM. The trim removed 8 bases at V and 14 bases at J, leaving 15 bases unmatched. The CDR3 totals 14 residues. DNA of the CDR3: TGTGCCAGCGGGTCCGGGACAGCCCTTTCGGCCCTCCACTTT. Its translation is CASGSGTALSALHF. The full variable domain, in which reference TRBV28 and TRBJ1-6 provide the parts outside the CDR3, is DVKVTQSSRYLVKRTGEKVFLECVQDMDHENMFWYRQDPGLGLRLIYFSYDVKMKEKGDIPEGYSVSREKKERFSLILESASTNQTSMYLCASGSGTALSALHFGNGTRLTVT.

The chain carries TRBV7-2 and TRBJ1-4; D uncertain. Trimming took 5 bases from V and 2 from J, leaving 12 bases between them. Germline CDR1 reads SGHTA; CDR2 reads FQGNSA. This CDR3 region has 15 residues. CDR3 sequence (DNA): TGTGCCAGCAGCCAATCCCCAGCGACTAATGAAAAACTGTTTTTT. Its translation is CASSQSPATNEKLFF.